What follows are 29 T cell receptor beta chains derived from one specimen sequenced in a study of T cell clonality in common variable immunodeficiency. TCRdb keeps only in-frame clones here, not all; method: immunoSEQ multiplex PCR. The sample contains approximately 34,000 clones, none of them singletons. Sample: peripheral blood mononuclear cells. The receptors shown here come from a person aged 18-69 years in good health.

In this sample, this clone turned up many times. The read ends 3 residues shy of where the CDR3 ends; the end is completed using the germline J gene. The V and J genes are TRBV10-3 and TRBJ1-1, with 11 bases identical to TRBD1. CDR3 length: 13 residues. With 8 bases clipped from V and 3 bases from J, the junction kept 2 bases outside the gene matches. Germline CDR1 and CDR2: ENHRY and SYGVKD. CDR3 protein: CAIGTGGDTEAFF. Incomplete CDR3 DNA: TGTGCCATCGGGACAGGGGGTGACACTGAA.

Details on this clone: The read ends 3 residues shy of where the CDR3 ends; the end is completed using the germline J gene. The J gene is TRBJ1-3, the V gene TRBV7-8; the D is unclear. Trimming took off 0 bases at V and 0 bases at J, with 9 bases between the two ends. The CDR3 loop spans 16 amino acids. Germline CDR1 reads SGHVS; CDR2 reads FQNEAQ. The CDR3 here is CASSLAGQDSGNTIYF. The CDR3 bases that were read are TGTGCCAGCAGCTTAGCTGGCCAAGACTCTGGAAACACC.

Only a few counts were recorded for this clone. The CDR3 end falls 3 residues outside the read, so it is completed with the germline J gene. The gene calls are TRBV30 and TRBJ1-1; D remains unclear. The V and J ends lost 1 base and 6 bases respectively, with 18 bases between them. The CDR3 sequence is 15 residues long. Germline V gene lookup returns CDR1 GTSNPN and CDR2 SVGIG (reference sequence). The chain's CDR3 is CAWSAGLWEDPEAFF. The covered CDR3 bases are TGTGCCTGGAGTGCCGGACTGTGGGAGGACCCTGAA.

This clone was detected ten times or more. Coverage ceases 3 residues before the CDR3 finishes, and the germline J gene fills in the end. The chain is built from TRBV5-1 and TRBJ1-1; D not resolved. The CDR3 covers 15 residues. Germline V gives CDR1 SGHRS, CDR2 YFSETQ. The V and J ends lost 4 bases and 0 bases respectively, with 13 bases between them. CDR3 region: CASSPSGLMNTEAFF. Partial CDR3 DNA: TGCGCCAGCAGCCCGAGCGGGCTGATGAACACTGAA.

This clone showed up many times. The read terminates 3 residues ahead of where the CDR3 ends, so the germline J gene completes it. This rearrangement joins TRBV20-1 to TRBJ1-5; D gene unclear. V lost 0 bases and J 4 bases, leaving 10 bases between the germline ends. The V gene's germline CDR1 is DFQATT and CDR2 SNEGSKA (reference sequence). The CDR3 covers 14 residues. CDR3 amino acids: CSAREPNGNQPQHF. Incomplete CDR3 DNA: TGCAGTGCTAGAGAGCCTAACGGTAATCAGCCC.

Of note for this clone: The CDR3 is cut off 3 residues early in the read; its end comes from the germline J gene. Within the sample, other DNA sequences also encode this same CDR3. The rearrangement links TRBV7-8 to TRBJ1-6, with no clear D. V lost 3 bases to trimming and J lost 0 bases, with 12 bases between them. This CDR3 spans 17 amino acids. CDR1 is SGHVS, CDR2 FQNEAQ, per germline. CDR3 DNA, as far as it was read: TGTGCCAGCAGCTTCCTGCTTTCCGGCTCCTATAATTCACCC. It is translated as CASSFLLSGSYNSP. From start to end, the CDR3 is CASSFLLSGSYNSPLHF.

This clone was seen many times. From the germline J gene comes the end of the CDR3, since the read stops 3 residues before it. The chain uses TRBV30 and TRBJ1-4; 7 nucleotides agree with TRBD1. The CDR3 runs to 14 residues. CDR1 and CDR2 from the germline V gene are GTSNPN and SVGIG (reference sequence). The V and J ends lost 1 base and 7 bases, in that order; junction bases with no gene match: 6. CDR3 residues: CAWSAGGGTEKLFF. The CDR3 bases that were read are TGTGCCTGGAGTGCAGGGGGAGGTACTGAAAAA.

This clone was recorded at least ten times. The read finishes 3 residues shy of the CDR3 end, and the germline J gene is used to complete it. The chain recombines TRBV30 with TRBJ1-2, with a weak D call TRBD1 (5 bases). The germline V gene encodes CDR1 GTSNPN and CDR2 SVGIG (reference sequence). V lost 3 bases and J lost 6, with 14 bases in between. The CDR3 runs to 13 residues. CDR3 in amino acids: CAWRSEGNHGYTF. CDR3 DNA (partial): TGTGCCTGGAGGTCGGAGGGGAATCATGGC.

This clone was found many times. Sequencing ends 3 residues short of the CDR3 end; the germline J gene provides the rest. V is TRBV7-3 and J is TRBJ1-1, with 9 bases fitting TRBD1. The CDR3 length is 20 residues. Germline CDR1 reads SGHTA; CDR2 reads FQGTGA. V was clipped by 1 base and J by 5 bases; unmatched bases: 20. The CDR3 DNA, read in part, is TGTGCCAGCAGCTTAAAGCTCAGGGGAGGACAGGGGTCGTCGGTTACTGAA. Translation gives CASSLKLRGGQGSSVTE. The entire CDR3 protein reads CASSLKLRGGQGSSVTEAFF.

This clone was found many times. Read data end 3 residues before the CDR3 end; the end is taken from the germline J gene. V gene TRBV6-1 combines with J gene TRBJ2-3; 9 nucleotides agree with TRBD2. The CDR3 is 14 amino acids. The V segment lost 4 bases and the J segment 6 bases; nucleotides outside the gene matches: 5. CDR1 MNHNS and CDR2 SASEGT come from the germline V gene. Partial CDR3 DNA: TGTGCCAGCAGTGCGGCGGGGGGGTTCGATACG. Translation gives CASSAAGGFDT. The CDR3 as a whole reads CASSAAGGFDTQYF.

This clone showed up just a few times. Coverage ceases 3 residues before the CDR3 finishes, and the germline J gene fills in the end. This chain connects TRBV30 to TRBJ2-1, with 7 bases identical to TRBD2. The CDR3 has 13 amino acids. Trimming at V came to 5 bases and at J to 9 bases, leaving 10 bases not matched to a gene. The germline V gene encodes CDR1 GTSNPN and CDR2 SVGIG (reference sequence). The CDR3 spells CAWGSAGKGEQFF. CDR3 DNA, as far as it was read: TGTGCCTGGGGATCAGCGGGAAAGGGTGAG.

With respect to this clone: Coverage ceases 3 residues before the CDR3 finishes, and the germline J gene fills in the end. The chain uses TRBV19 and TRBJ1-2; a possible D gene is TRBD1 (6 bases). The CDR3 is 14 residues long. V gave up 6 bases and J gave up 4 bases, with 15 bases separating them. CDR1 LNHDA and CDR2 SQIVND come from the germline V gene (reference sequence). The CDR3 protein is CASSQRTGSYGYTF. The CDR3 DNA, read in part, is TGTGCCAGTAGCCAACGCACAGGGAGCTATGGC.

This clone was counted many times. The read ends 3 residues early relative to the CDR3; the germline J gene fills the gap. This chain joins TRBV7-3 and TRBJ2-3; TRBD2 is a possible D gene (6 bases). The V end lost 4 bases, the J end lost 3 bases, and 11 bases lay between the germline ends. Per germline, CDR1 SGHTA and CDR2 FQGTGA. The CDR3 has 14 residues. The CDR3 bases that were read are TGTGCCAGCAGCTCGGGGAGGCCGACAGATACG. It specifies CASSSGRPTDT. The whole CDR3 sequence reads CASSSGRPTDTQYF. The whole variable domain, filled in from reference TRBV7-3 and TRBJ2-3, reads GAGVSQTPSNKVTEKGKYVELRCDPISGHTALYWYRQSLGQGPEFLIYFQGTGAADDSGLPNDRFFAVRPEGSVSTLKIQRTERGDSAVYLCASSSGRPTDTQYFGPGTRLTVL.

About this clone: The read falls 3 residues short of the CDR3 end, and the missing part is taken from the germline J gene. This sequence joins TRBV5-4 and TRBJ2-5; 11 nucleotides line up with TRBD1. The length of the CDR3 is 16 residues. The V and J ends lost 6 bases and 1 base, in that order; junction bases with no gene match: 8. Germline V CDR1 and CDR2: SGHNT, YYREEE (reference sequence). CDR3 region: CASKPYGTGGQETQYF. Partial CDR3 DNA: TGTGCCAGCAAGCCGTACGGGACAGGGGGCCAAGAGACC.

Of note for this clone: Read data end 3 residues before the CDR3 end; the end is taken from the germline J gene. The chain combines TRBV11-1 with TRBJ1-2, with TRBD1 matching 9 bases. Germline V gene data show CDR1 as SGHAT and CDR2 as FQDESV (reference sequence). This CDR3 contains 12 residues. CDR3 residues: CASTTGGPGYTF. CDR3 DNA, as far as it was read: TGTGCCAGCACCACAGGGGGCCCAGGC.

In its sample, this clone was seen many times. The DNA read from the CDR3 is TGCGCCAGCAGCCATGGGACAGACTTATGGGAGACC. It encodes CASSHGTDLWET. The CDR3 reads in full as CASSHGTDLWETQYF. The chain carries TRBV5-1 and TRBJ2-5; TRBD1 aligns across 7 bases. The CDR3 goes on 3 residues after the read ends, and that part is filled in from the germline J gene. This CDR3 comprises 15 residues. Germline CDR1 reads SGHRS; CDR2 reads YFSETQ. V dropped 4 bases and J dropped 5; count of bases not matched to a gene: 11. Full variable domain (remainder filled in from reference TRBV5-1 and TRBJ2-5): KAGVTQTPRYLIKTRGQQVTLSCSPISGHRSVSWYQQTPGQGLQFLFEYFSETQRNKGNFPGRFSGRQFSNSRSEMNVSTLELGDSALYLCASSHGTDLWETQYFGPGTRLLVL.

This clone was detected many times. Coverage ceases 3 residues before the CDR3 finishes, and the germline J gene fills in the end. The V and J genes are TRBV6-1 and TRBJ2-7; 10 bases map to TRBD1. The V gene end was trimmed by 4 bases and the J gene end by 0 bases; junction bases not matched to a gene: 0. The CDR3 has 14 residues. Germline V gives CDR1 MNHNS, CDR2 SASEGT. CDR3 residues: CASSGTGGSYEQYF. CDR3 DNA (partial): TGTGCCAGCAGTGGGACAGGGGGCTCCTACGAG.

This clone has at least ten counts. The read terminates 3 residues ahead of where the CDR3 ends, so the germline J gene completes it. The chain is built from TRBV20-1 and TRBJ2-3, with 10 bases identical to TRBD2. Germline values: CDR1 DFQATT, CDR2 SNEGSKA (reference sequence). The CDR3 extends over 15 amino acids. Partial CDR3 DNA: TGCAGTGCCTCTTCCCTAGCGGGAGCCCAAGAGACG. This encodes CSASSLAGAQET. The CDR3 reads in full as CSASSLAGAQETQYF.

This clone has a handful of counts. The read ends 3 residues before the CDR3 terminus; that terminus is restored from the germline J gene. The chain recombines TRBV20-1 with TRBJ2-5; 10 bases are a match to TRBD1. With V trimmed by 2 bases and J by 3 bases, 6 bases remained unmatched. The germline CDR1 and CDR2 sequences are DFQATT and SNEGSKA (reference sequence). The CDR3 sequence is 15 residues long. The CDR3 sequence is CSARTAGTGEETQYF. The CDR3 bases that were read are TGCAGTGCTAGAACTGCCGGGACAGGGGAAGAGACC.

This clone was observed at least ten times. The CDR3 sequence is CASSLGTGTAPATQYF. The covered CDR3 bases are TGTGCCAGCAGCTTAGGCACCGGGACAGCCCCTGCGACC. V gene TRBV7-8 combines with J gene TRBJ2-5; 7 nucleotides agree with TRBD1. Sequencing ends 3 residues short of the CDR3 end; the germline J gene provides the rest. Germline V lookup: CDR1 SGHVS, CDR2 FQNEAQ. V trimming: 1 base; J trimming: 7 bases; junction bases outside the gene matches: 12. The CDR3 is made up of 16 amino acids.

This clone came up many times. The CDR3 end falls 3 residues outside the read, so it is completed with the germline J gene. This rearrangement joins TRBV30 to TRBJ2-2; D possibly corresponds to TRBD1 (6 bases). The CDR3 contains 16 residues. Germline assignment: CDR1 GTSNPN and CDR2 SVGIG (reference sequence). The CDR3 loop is CAWSVTGIATNEKLFF. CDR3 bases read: TGTGCCTGGAGTGTAACAGGGATTGCAACTAATGAAAAG. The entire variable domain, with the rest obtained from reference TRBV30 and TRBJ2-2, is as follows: SQTIHQWPATLVQPVGSPLSLECTVEGTSNPNLYWYRQAAGRGLQLLFYSVGIGQISSEVPQNLSASRPQDRQFILSSKKLLLSDSGFYLCAWSVTGIATNEKLFFGEGSRLTVL.

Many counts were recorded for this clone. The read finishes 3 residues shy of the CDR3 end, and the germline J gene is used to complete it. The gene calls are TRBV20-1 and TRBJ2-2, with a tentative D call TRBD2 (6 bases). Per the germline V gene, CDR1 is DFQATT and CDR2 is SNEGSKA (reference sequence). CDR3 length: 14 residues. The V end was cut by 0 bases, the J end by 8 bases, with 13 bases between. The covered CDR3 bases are TGCAGTGCTAGAGATGCCGGACGGGGGGGGGAG. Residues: CSARDAGRGGE. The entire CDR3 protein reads CSARDAGRGGELFF.

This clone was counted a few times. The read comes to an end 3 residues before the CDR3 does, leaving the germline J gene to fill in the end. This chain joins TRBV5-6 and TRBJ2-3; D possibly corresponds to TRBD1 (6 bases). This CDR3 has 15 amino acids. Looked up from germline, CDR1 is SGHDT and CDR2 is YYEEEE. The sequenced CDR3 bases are TGTGCCAGCAGCTCTGTCCAGGGGCCCCAAGAGACG. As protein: CASSSVQGPQET. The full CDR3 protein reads CASSSVQGPQETQYF.

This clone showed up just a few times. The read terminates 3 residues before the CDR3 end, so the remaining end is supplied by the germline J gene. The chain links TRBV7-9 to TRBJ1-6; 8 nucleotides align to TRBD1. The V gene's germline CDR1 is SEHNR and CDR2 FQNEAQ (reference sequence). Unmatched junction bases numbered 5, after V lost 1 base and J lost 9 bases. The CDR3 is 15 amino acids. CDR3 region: CASSLDQGAPSPLHF. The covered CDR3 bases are TGTGCCAGCAGCTTAGATCAGGGGGCCCCTTCACCC.

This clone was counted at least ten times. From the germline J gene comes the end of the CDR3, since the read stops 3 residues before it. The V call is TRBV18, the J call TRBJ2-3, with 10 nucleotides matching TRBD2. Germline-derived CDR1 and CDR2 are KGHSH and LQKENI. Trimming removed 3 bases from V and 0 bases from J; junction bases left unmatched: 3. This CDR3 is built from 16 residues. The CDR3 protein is CASSPGLAASTDTQYF. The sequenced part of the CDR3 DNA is TGTGCCAGCTCACCCGGACTAGCGGCTAGCACAGATACG. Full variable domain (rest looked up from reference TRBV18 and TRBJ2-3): NAGVMQNPRHLVRRRGQEARLRCSPMKGHSHVYWYRQLPEEGLKFMVYLQKENIIDESGMPKERFSAEFPKEGPSILRIQQVVRGDSAAYFCASSPGLAASTDTQYFGPGTRLTVL.

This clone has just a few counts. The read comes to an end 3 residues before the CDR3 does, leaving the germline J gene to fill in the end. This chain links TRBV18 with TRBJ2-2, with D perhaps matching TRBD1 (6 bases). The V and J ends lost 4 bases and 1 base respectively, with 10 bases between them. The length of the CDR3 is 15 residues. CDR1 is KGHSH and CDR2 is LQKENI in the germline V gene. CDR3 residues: CASSRQDQNTGELFF. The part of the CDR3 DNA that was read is TGTGCCAGCTCACGACAGGACCAGAACACCGGGGAG.

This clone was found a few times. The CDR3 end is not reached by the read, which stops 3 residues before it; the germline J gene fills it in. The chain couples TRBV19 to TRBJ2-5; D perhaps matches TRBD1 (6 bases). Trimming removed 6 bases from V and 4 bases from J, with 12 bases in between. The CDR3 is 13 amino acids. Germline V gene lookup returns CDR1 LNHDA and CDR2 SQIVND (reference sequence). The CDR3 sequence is CASRRGLGETQYF. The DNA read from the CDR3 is TGTGCCAGTAGAAGGGGGTTGGGAGAGACC.

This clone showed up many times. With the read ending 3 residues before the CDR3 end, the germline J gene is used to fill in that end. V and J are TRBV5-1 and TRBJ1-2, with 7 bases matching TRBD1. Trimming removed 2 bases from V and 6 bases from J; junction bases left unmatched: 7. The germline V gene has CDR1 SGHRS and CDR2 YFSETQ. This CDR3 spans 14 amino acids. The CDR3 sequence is CASSLTGAGDGYTF. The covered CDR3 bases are TGCGCCAGCAGCTTAACAGGGGCTGGGGATGGC. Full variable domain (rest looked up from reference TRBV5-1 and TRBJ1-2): KAGVTQTPRYLIKTRGQQVTLSCSPISGHRSVSWYQQTPGQGLQFLFEYFSETQRNKGNFPGRFSGRQFSNSRSEMNVSTLELGDSALYLCASSLTGAGDGYTFGSGTRLTVV.

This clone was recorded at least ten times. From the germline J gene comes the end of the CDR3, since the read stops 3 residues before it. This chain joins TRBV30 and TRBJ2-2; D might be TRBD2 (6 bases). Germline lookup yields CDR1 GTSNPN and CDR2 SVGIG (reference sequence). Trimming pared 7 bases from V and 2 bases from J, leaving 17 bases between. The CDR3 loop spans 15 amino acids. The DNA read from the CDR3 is TGTGCCTTAAACGAGGCGGGGCCAAACACCGGGGAG. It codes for CALNEAGPNTGE. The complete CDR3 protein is CALNEAGPNTGELFF.